This is a list of T cell receptor beta chains from one sample in a study of blood T cell repertoires in COVID-19. The assay was immunoSEQ multiplex PCR, and TCRdb's table has in-frame clones only and misses some. The sample yields more than 95,000 clones, around 85% seen once. Specimen: peripheral blood. The origin of the receptors is an elderly woman with COVID-19, enrolled during active disease. The conserved cysteine and the conserved F or W are not part of the CDR3 here. Clone size is stated in some rows and not others, as once, few, many or a class when expanded.

SASPDSSTDTQY | NA | TRBJ2-3 | TRBV20-1
ASSFRVGNTEAF | NA | TRBJ1-1 | TRBV6-5
ASRPGQRSNQPQH | NA | TRBJ1-5 | TRBV19
ASSVGVAGSTDTQY | NA | TRBJ2-3 | TRBV9
ASSQQGNEQY | NA | TRBJ2-7 | TRBV18
ATRLNRESEAF | NA | TRBJ1-1 | TRBV15
ASSDQGANEQF | NA | TRBJ2-1 | TRBV25-1
ASSLGQGAISYEQY | NA | TRBJ2-7 | TRBV3-1/TRBV3-2
ASTPRGGTGELF | once | TRBJ2-2 | TRBV6-2/TRBV6-3
ASTKGSGRTGELF | NA | TRBJ2-2 | TRBV28
ASSLARGQRQETQY | once | TRBJ2-5 | TRBV7-9
ASSLAGTTNYGYT | NA | TRBJ1-2 | TRBV5-5
ASSLGTGRKH | NA | TRBJ1-5 | TRBV7-9
ASSSLIQAAYSSYEQY | NA | TRBJ2-7 | TRBV28
ASSMGQVSSYEQY | NA | TRBJ2-7 | TRBV5-5
ASSQDLTGSYNEQF | NA | TRBJ2-1 | TRBV3-1/TRBV3-2
ASSSLNEKLF | few | TRBJ1-4 | TRBV6-5
ASSLGHRDYEQY | NA | TRBJ2-7 | TRBV7-8
ASSLQETQY | NA | TRBJ2-5 | TRBV6-5
ASKLSRAQADTQY | NA | TRBJ2-3 | TRBV18
ASSLGGPGGFNSPLH | NA | TRBJ1-6 | TRBV7-2
ASSQASDRRQPQH | NA | TRBJ1-5 | TRBV3-1/TRBV3-2
ASSGGSGGTEAF | NA | TRBJ1-1 | TRBV6-4